The 21 T cell receptor beta chains below were found in one sample sequenced in a study of beta chain features in type 1 diabetes. Study-level points and caveats: Shorter TCRB CDR3s, moderately but significantly so, marked every one of the four CD4+ subsets in Type 1 diabetes patients.

Their recognized antigens are unknown. The whole isolated RNA underwent reverse transcription, so sequencing captured expressed TCRB transcripts. The data were produced by immunoSEQ multiplex PCR, yet TCRdb's version contains in-frame clones alone and is incomplete. The repertoire consists of around 250,000 clones, with about 14% occurring once and the leading ten covering approximately 0.018%. Sequencing was carried out using naive CD4+ T cells from blood. These receptor sequences come from a man aged 30 to 39 with type 1 diabetes.

This clone turned up a few times. The rearrangement joins TRBV30 to TRBJ2-1; the D gene is possibly TRBD2 (6 bases). V lost 7 bases, J lost 5 bases, and 15 bases lay in between. The CDR3 covers 13 residues. Germline values: CDR1 GTSNPN, CDR2 SVGIG (reference sequence). CDR3 in DNA: TGTGCCTCGCCGGGACTGGGCCACAATGAGCAGTTCTTC. This sequence encodes CASPGLGHNEQFF. Supplemented by reference TRBV30 and TRBJ2-1, the full variable domain reads SQTIHQWPATLVQPVGSPLSLECTVEGTSNPNLYWYRQAAGRGLQLLFYSVGIGQISSEVPQNLSASRPQDRQFILSSKKLLLSDSGFYLCASPGLGHNEQFFGPGTRLTVL.

This clone has a handful of counts. The genes are TRBV18 and TRBJ2-7; 7 bases are a match to TRBD2. The CDR3 totals 15 residues. CDR1 is KGHSH and CDR2 is LQKENI in the germline V gene. The ends lost 3 bases at V and 3 bases at J; junction bases unmatched: 8. CDR3 region: CASSPGGSEDYEQYF. The CDR3 DNA sequence: TGTGCCAGCTCACCCGGCGGGAGTGAGGACTACGAGCAGTACTTC.

In its sample, this clone was seen a few times. The chain recombines TRBV11-3 with TRBJ2-5; D is perhaps TRBD1 (5 bases). Trimming shortened V by 1 base and J by 1 base, and 13 bases separated the two germline ends. The germline CDR1 and CDR2 sequences are SGHNT and YENEEA. The CDR3 is made up of 16 amino acids. DNA of the CDR3: TGTGCCAGCAGCTTAGGAGGAAAGACAGCCCAAGAGACCCAGTACTTC. Its translation: CASSLGGKTAQETQYF.

This clone was counted only a few times. The rearrangement links TRBV15 to TRBJ2-1; TRBD2 agrees at 9 bases. V shed 3 bases and J 3 bases; nucleotides not matched to a gene: 9. The CDR3 totals 17 residues. Per germline, CDR1 LNHNV and CDR2 YYDKDF (reference sequence). For the CDR3, the DNA is TGTGCCACCAGCAGGGCGGGGCTAGCGGGGAACTACAATGAGCAGTTCTTC. This sequence encodes CATSRAGLAGNYNEQFF.

This clone was seen a few times. J is TRBJ2-3 and V is TRBV11-2, with D perhaps matching TRBD2 (5 bases). V dropped 3 bases and J dropped 2 bases, with 9 bases sitting between them. CDR3 length: 14 amino acids. Germline CDR1 and CDR2: SGHAT and FQNNGV. CDR3 DNA: TGTGCCAGCAGCTTCTTGGGAGTCACAGATACGCAGTATTTT. This gives the protein CASSFLGVTDTQYF. Drawing the rest from reference TRBV11-2 and TRBJ2-3, the complete variable domain is EAGVAQSPRYKIIEKRQSVAFWCNPISGHATLYWYQQILGQGPKLLIQFQNNGVVDDSQLPKDRFSAERLKGVDSTLKIQPAKLEDSAVYLCASSFLGVTDTQYFGPGTRLTVL.

In this sample, this clone turned up a few times. This sequence joins TRBV19 and TRBJ2-2; 8 bases map to TRBD2. Germline trimming cut 7 bases from V and 5 bases from J; bases unmatched to any gene: 9. Germline CDR1 LNHDA, CDR2 SQIVND (reference sequence). There are 15 residues in the CDR3. The CDR3: CASTSGGGITGELFF. The CDR3 region has the DNA TGTGCCAGTACCTCGGGAGGGGGTATAACCGGGGAGCTGTTTTTT.

The V call is TRBV2, the J call TRBJ2-3; 7 bases match TRBD2. The germline V gene encodes CDR1 SNHLY and CDR2 FYNNEI. CDR3 length equals 16 residues. After removal of 3 bases from V and 3 bases from J, the junction contained 9 bases not matched to a gene. CDR3 in amino acids: CASSDGGGPATDTQYF. DNA for the CDR3: TGTGCCAGCAGTGACGGGGGAGGGCCCGCGACAGATACGCAGTATTTT. The variable domain in full, completed from reference TRBV2 and TRBJ2-3, reads EPEVTQTPSHQVTQMGQEVILRCVPISNHLYFYWYRQILGQKVEFLVSFYNNEISEKSEIFDDQFSVERPDGSNFTLKIRSTKLEDSAMYFCASSDGGGPATDTQYFGPGTRLTVL.

This clone was observed a handful of times. J is TRBJ2-7 and V is TRBV18; 7 bases match TRBD1. The germline gives CDR1 KGHSH, CDR2 LQKENI. The CDR3 is made up of 15 amino acids. J was trimmed by 7 bases and V by 2 bases; bases with no gene match: 11. In DNA, the CDR3 is TGTGCCAGCTCACCATTTACAGGGGATGCGAGTGAGCAGTACTTC. It yields the protein CASSPFTGDASEQYF.

V gene TRBV5-6 combines with J gene TRBJ1-2; 7 bases align to TRBD1. The germline gives CDR1 SGHDT, CDR2 YYEEEE. The J segment lost 3 bases and the V segment lost 4 bases, leaving 6 bases of the junction unmatched. The CDR3 sequence is 14 residues long. This CDR3 is CASSPRTGDYGYTF. In DNA form, the CDR3 reads TGTGCCAGCAGCCCCCGAACAGGGGACTATGGCTACACCTTC.

J is TRBJ2-1 and V is TRBV19; TRBD2 aligns across 12 bases. Unmatched junction bases numbered 6, after V lost 6 bases and J lost 3 bases. CDR1 is LNHDA and CDR2 is SQIVND in the germline V gene (reference sequence). The CDR3 consists of 16 residues. CDR3 in amino acids: CASRTSGRGGYNEQFF. Written as DNA, the CDR3 is TGTGCCAGTAGGACTAGCGGGAGAGGTGGCTACAATGAGCAGTTCTTC.

The rearrangement links TRBV5-1 to TRBJ2-2; the match to TRBD1 covers 9 bases. Germline loops: CDR1 SGHRS, CDR2 YFSETQ. The junction had 12 bases not matched to a gene; V was cut back by 5 bases and J by 7 bases. CDR3 length equals 16 residues. The DNA for the CDR3 is TGCGCCAGCAGACCACCGGGACAGGGTTGGGTCGGGGAGCTGTTTTTT. Protein: CASRPPGQGWVGELFF.

This chain joins TRBV2 and TRBJ2-1; D is perhaps TRBD2 (5 bases). This CDR3 comprises 14 residues. Germline assignment: CDR1 SNHLY and CDR2 FYNNEI. V lost 3 bases to trimming and J lost 7 bases, with 13 bases between them. The CDR3 region has the DNA TGTGCCAGCAGTGAGTTACTAGAGGGTAATGAGCAGTTCTTC. Amino acid sequence: CASSELLEGNEQFF.

This clone has just a few counts. This chain connects TRBV21-1 to TRBJ2-3; whether TRBD2, the table's D call, matches the DNA was not checked. TRBV21-1 is a pseudogene locus. The CDR3 runs 13 residues. DNA for the CDR3: TGTGTACTAGCGGGGGGGCCAGGAGATACGCAGTATTTT. Encoded protein: CVLAGGPGDTQYF.

The V and J genes are TRBV11-2 and TRBJ1-2, with D possibly matching TRBD1 (5 bases). The CDR3 is 15 amino acids. Germline V gives CDR1 SGHAT, CDR2 FQNNGV. The V end was cut by 4 bases, the J end by 8 bases, with 20 bases between. The CDR3 DNA follows: TGTGCCAGCAGCTCACTGAGGGACGGAGGGTCGGGCTACACCTTC. Encoded protein: CASSSLRDGGSGYTF.

As to this clone: The sample holds other DNA sequences that translate to the same CDR3. The CDR3 DNA sequence: TGTGCCAGCAGCGTAGGGCGGGGTGAGACCCAGTACTTC. Amino acids: CASSVGRGETQYF. This sequence joins TRBV9 and TRBJ2-5, with D maybe TRBD2 (6 bases). This CDR3 is 13 amino acids long. Trimming took 0 bases from V and 5 from J, leaving 8 bases between them. Germline loops: CDR1 SGDLS, CDR2 YYNGEE.

This sequence joins TRBV19 and TRBJ2-3; D is possibly TRBD1 (5 bases). CDR1 is LNHDA, CDR2 SQIVND, per germline (reference sequence). The CDR3 has 15 residues. Trimming took 5 bases from V and 0 from J, leaving 12 bases between them. CDR3 sequence: CASSVATGSTDTQYF. The CDR3 nucleotides read TGTGCCAGTAGTGTAGCCACAGGAAGCACAGATACGCAGTATTTT.

In this sample, this clone turned up a few times. This sequence joins TRBV7-9 and TRBJ2-1; 12 bases match TRBD2. The CDR3 covers 14 residues. CDR1 and CDR2 (germline): SEHNR, FQNEAQ (reference sequence). The V and J ends lost 7 bases and 7 bases, in that order; junction bases with no gene match: 5. In DNA, the CDR3 is TGTGCCAGCAAAGAGACTAGCGGGAGTAATGAGCAGTTCTTC. It codes for CASKETSGSNEQFF.

The chain uses TRBV11-3 and TRBJ2-3; TRBD2 agrees at 7 bases. Germline V lookup: CDR1 SGHNT, CDR2 YENEEA. The CDR3 is 14 residues long. Trimming took 4 bases from V and 4 from J; bases not matched to a gene: 5. For the CDR3, the DNA is TGTGCCAGCAGCTCTAAGCGGGACGCAGATACGCAGTATTTT. It specifies CASSSKRDADTQYF.

This chain connects TRBV11-2 to TRBJ2-5, with TRBD1 matching 9 bases. This CDR3 contains 17 residues. V lost 3 bases and J lost 5; bases outside the gene matches: 13. CDR1 is SGHAT and CDR2 is FQNNGV in the germline V gene. DNA for the CDR3: TGTGCCAGCAGCTTTAGGCCGGGACAGGGAGTGGGGGAGACCCAGTACTTC. Encoded protein: CASSFRPGQGVGETQYF.

V and J are TRBV5-1 and TRBJ1-2, with a tentative D call TRBD1 (6 bases). The CDR3 is 14 residues long. V gave up 7 bases and J gave up 7 bases, with 20 bases separating them. The germline CDR1 and CDR2 sequences are SGHRS and YFSETQ. Here the CDR3 reads CASPPTWYRVGYTF. CDR3 nucleotide sequence: TGCGCCAGCCCCCCGACATGGTACAGGGTTGGCTACACCTTC.

This clone was observed a few times. The rearrangement uses TRBV10-3 and TRBJ2-1; possibly TRBD1 for D (6 bases). Germline V gene lookup returns CDR1 ENHRY and CDR2 SYGVKD. The CDR3 runs 15 residues. V gave up 1 base and J gave up 5 bases, with 12 bases separating them. CDR3 amino acids: CAISEWQGFHNEQFF. In nucleotides, the CDR3 is TGTGCCATCAGTGAGTGGCAGGGGTTCCACAATGAGCAGTTCTTC.